Only a few counts were recorded for the clone carrying this T cell receptor beta chain. The antigen is not known. This entry comes from a study of T cells in localized non-small cell lung cancer. Overall study findings and caveats: The tumor had only one region sequenced, so heterogeneity remains possible. Uninvolved adjacent lung had more T cell clonality than any other tissue, topping tumor. In adjacent lung appeared a median around 59 of the top 100 tumor clones.

The CDR3 sequence is 15 residues long. With 5 bases removed from V and 7 bases from J, the gap between germline ends came to 20 bases. Per germline, CDR1 SGHTA and CDR2 FQGNSA. TCRdb keeps only in-frame clones here, not all; method: immunoSEQ multiplex PCR. The repertoire holds 60,000 or so clones, with roughly 79% as singletons. Sequenced here: PBMCs, sampled before any cancer treatment. The clonotype originates from a man between 35 and 75 years old with stage II lung adenocarcinoma. J is TRBJ1-1 and V is TRBV7-2; the D gene is possibly TRBD1 (6 bases). CDR3 in amino acids: CASSPRDTGFGEAFF. Written as DNA, the CDR3 is TGTGCCAGCAGCCCCCGGGATACAGGGTTTGGTGAAGCTTTCTTT.